This T cell receptor beta chain was captured in a study of shared clonotypes between healthy human individuals. Study-level information: CD4 naive and CD4 memory each took three plates per donor, while CD8 naive took two and CD8 memory one.

Details on this clone: Its antigen is unidentified.

The run depth of the assay was deep. Profiled with immunoSEQ multiplex PCR; TCRdb holds only in-frame clones, not every one. The table includes about 820,000 clones, roughly 92% detected once. Study-wide points: Non-shared clonotypes had lower generation probabilities than clonotypes shared by all four sorted-subset donors.

This CDR3 has 12 amino acids. Germline V gives CDR1 LNHDA, CDR2 SQIVND (reference sequence). Germline trimming cut 4 bases from V and 10 bases from J; bases unmatched to any gene: 3. Terminally differentiated effector memory CD45RA+ cells were excluded by CCR7 positive selection of CD45RO-negative cells. Sequencing input: naive CD8+ T cells sorted from blood. The source of this sequence is a man aged 30 to 39 in good health. The chain recombines TRBV19 with TRBJ2-1; 8 bases agree with TRBD1. The CDR3 DNA reads as TGTGCCAGTAGTAAATGGGACAGGGAGCAGTTCTTC. Amino acid sequence: CASSKWDREQFF.